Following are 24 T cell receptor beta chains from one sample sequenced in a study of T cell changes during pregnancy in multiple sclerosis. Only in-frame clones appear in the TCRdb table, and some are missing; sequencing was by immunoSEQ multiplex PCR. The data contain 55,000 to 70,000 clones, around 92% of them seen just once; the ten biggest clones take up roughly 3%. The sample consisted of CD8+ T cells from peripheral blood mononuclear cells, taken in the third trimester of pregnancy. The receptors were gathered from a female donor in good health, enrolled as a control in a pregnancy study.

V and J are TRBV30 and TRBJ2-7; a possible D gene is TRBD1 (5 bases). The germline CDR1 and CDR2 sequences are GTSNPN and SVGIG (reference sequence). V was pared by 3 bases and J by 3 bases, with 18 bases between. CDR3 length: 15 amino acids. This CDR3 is CAWRYRAGLVYEQYF. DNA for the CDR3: TGTGCCTGGAGGTATAGGGCAGGGTTAGTCTACGAGCAGTACTTC.

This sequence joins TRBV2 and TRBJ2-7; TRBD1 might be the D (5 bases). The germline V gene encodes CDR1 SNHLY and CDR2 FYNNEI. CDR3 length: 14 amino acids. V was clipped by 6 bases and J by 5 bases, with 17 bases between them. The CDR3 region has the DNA TGTGCCAGCAGCCCCCCGGCAGGGCTCCACGAGCAGTACTTC. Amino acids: CASSPPAGLHEQYF.

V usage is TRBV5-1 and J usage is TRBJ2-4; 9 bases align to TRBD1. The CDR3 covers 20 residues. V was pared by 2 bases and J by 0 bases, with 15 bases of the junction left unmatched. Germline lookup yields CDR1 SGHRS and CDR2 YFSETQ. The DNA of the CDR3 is TGCGCCAGCAGCTTCACCGGGACAGGGTTTGGGTATTTAGCCAAAAACATTCAGTACTTC. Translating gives CASSFTGTGFGYLAKNIQYF.

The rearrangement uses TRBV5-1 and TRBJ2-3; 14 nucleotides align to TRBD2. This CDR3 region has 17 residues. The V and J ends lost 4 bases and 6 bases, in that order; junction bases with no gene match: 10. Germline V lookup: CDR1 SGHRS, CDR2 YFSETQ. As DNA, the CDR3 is TGCGCCAGCAGCAAAGGGACTAGCGGGGGCCTCTTGGATACGCAGTATTTT. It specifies CASSKGTSGGLLDTQYF.

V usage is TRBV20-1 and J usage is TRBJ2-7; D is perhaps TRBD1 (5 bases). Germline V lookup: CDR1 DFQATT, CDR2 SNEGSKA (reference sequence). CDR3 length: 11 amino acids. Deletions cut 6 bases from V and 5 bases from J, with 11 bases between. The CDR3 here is CSALQGHEQYF. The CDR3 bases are TGCAGTGCCCTTCAGGGTCACGAGCAGTACTTC.

Written as DNA, the CDR3 is TGTGCCAGCTCTTTAGCGGACAGGTCGACCCAGTACTTC. Residues: CASSLADRSTQYF. The chain joins TRBV11-2 to TRBJ2-5, with D possibly being TRBD1 (7 bases). V lost 8 bases and J 7 bases, leaving 17 bases between the germline ends. Germline V gene data show CDR1 as SGHAT and CDR2 as FQNNGV. This CDR3 contains 13 residues.

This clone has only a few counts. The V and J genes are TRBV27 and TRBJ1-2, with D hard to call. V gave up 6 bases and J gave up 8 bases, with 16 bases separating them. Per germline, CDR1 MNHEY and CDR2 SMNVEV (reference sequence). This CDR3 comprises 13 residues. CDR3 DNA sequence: TGTGCCAGCAGACACACACCTTCCTGGGGCTACACCTTC. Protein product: CASRHTPSWGYTF.

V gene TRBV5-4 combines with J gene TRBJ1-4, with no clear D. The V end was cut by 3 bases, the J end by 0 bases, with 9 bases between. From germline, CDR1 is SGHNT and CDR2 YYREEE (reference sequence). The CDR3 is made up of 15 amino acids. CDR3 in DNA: TGTGCCAGCAGCTCAGCGGATGCAACTAATGAAAAACTGTTTTTT. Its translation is CASSSADATNEKLFF.

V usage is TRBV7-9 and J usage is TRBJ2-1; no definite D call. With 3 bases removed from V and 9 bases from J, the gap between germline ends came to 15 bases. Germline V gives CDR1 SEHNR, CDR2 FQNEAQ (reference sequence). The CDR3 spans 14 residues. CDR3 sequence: CASSFPPENSEQFF. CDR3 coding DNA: TGTGCCAGCAGCTTCCCACCCGAAAACAGTGAGCAGTTCTTC.

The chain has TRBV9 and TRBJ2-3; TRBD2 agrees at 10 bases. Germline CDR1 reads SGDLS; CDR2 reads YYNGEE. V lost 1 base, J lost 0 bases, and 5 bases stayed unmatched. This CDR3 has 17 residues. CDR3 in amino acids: CASSVRTSGPSTDTQYF. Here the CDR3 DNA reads TGTGCCAGCAGCGTACGGACTAGCGGACCTAGCACAGATACGCAGTATTTT.

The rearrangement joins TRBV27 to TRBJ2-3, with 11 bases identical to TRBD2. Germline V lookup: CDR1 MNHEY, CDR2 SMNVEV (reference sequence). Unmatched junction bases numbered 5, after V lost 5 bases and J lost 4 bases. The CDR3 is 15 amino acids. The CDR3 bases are TGTGCCAGCAGTACGGCTAGCGGGGGGTCAGATACGCAGTATTTT. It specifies CASSTASGGSDTQYF.

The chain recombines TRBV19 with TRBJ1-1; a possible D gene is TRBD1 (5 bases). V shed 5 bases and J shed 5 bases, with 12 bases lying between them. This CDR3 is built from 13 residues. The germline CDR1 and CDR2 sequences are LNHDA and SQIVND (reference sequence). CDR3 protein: CASSLAGTTEAFF. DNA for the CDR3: TGTGCCAGTAGTCTGGCCGGGACTACTGAAGCTTTCTTT.

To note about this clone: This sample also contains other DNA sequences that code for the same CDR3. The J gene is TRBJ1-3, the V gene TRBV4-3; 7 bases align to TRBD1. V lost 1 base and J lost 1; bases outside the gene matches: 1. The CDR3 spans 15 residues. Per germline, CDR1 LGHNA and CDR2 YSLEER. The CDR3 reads CASSQAQGSGNTIYF. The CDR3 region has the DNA TGCGCCAGCAGCCAAGCACAGGGGTCTGGAAACACCATATATTTT.

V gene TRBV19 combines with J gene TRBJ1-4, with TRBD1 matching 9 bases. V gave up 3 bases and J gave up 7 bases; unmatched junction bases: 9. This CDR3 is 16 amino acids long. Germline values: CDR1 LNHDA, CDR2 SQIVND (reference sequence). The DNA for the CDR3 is TGTGCCAGTAGTATTGATGGGGGACAGGGCGCTGAAAAACTGTTTTTT. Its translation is CASSIDGGQGAEKLFF.

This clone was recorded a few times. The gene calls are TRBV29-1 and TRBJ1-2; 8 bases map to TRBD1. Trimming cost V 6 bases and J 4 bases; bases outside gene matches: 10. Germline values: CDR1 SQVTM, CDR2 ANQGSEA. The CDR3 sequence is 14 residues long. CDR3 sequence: CSVVLGDRSYGYTF. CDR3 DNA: TGCAGCGTCGTGCTAGGGGACAGGAGCTATGGCTACACCTTC.

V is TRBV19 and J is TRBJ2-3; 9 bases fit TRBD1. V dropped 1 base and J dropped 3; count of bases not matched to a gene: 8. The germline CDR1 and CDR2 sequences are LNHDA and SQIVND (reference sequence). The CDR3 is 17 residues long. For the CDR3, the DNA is TGTGCCAGTAGTATAGGACAGGGGGGGATGTGGACAGATACGCAGTATTTT. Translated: CASSIGQGGMWTDTQYF.

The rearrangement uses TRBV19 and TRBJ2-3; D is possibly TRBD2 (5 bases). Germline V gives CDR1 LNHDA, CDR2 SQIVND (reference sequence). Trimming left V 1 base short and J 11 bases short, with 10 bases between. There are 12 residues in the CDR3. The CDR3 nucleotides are TGTGCCAGTAGTATAGCGGGGTTAGGGCAGTATTTT. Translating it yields CASSIAGLGQYF.

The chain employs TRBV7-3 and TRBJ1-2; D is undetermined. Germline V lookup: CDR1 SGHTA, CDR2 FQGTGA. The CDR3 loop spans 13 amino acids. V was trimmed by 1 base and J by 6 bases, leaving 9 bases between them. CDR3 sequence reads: CASSLMSGNGYTF. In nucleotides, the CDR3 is TGTGCCAGCAGCTTAATGTCGGGAAATGGCTACACCTTC.

The CDR3 sequence is CASSAGSRTGELFF. The CDR3 bases are TGTGCCAGCAGCGCAGGGTCCCGAACCGGGGAGCTGTTTTTT. J is TRBJ2-2 and V is TRBV2, with D possibly being TRBD1 (5 bases). Trimming stripped 6 bases from V and 5 bases from J, with 13 bases between. This CDR3 spans 14 amino acids. Per the germline V gene, CDR1 is SNHLY and CDR2 is FYNNEI. Full variable domain (remainder filled in from reference TRBV2 and TRBJ2-2): EPEVTQTPSHQVTQMGQEVILRCVPISNHLYFYWYRQILGQKVEFLVSFYNNEISEKSEIFDDQFSVERPDGSNFTLKIRSTKLEDSAMYFCASSAGSRTGELFFGEGSRLTVL.

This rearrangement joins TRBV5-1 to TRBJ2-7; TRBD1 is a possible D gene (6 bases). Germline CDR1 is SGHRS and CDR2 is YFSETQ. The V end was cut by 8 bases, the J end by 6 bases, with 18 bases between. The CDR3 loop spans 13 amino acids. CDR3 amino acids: CASNDRLSSEQYF. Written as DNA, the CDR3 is TGCGCCAGTAACGACAGGTTATCCAGCGAGCAGTACTTC.

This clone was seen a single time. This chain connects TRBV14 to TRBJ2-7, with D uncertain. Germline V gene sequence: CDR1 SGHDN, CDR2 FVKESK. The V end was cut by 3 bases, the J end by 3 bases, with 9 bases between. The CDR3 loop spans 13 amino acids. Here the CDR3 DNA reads TGTGCCAGCAGCCACGGGTACGGCTACGAGCAGTACTTC. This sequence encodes CASSHGYGYEQYF.

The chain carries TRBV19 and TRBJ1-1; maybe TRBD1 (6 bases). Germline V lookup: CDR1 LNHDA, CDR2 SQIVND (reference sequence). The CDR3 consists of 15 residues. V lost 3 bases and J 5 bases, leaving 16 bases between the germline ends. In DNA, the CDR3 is TGTGCCAGTAGTATGGGTTTGGGGGCCGGGACTGAAGCTTTCTTT. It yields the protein CASSMGLGAGTEAFF.

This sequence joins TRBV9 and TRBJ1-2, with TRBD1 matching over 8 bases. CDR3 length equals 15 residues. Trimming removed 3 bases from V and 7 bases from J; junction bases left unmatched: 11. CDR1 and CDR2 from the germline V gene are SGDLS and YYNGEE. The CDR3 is CASSEGVSGGSGYTF. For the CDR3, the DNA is TGTGCCAGCAGCGAGGGGGTTTCAGGGGGCAGTGGCTACACCTTC.

CDR3 DNA sequence: TGTGCCAGCAGCCTTTCAATAGGTGGAGGGACTGACAACACTGAAGCTTTCTTT. This codes for CASSLSIGGGTDNTEAFF. The chain is built from TRBV9 and TRBJ1-1; a weak D match, TRBD1 (5 bases). The CDR3 has 18 residues. The germline V and J ends were trimmed by 4 bases and 2 bases, with 24 bases remaining between them. The germline gives CDR1 SGDLS, CDR2 YYNGEE.